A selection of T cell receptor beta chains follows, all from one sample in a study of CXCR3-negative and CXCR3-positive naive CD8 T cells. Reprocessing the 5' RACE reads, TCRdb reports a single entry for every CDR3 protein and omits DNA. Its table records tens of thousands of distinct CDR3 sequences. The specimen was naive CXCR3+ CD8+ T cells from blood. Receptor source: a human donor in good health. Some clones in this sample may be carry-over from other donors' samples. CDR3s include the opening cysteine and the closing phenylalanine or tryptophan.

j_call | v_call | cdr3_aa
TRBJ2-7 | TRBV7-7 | CASSFGGEYEQYF
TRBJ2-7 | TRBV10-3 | CASSPGPPYEQYF
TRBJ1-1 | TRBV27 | CASSLSGGGTEAFF
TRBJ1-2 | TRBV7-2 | CASRTSGGGNYGYTF
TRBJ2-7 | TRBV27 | CASSLSVSSYEQYF
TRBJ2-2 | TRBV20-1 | CSASRAVSNTGELFF
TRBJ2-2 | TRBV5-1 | CASSLPTDTGELFF
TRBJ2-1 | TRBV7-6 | CASSTGPQEFF
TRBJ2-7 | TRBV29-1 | CSVEQPGTGAYEQYF
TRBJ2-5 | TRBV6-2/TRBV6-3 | CASRKQGQETQYF
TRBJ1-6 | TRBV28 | CASSLFDRRDYNSPLHF
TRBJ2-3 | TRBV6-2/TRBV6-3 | CASSYPEASGPSSTDTQYF
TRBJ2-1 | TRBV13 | CASSPGGAYNEQFF
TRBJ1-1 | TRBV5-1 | CASRLQGFGYMNTEAFF
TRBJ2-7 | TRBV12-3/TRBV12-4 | CASSFLAGVYEQYF
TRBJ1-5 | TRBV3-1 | CASSQELGVGQPQHF
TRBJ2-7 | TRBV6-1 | CASSEWAPAGYEQYF
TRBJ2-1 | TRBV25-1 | CATTDRGYNEQFF
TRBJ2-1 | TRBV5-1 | CASSSDKSSYNEQFF
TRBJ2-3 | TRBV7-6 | CASSYPGQAPDTQYF
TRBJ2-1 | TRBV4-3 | CASSQGGSLRTYNEQFF
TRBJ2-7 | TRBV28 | CASSFRGTSSYEQYF
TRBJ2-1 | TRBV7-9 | CASSPSDSTLYNEQFF
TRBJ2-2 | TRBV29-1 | CSVFGGFPGELFF
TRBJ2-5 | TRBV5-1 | CASSLETSAQETQYF
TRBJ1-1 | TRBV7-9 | CASSSLTGGIEAFF
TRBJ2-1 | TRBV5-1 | CASSFHSSSYNEQFF
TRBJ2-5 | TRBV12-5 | CASALSGGAQETQYF
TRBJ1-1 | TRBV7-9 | CASSLASGRGGTEAFF
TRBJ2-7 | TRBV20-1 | CSARPGLAPSYEQYF
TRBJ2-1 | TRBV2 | CASFFREDEQFF
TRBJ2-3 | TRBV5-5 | CASSLEPSGGLNTDTQYF
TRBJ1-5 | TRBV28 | CASSLSLTGYQPQHF
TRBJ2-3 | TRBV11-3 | CASSTSRDRGDTQYF
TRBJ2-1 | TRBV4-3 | CASSQDSGGAYGEQFF
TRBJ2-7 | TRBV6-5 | CASTTDNYEQYF
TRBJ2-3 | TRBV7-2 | CASSLLAVGTDMQYF
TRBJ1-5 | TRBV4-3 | CASSQEWQSNQPQHF
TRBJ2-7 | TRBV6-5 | CASSVTRQGGSYEQYF
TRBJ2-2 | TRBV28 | CASRGDRGAGELFF
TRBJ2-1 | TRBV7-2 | CASSLNMAGGRRPYNEQFF
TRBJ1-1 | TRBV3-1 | CASSQGFKVEAFF
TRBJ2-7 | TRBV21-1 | CASSKVRDGYEQYF
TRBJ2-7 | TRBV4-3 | CASSQDPGGPYEQYF
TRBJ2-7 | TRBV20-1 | CSARDSKRGVYEQYF